One sample yielded the 17 T cell receptor beta chains listed below, sequenced in a study of cytomegalovirus exposure and HLA in healthy donors. The PCR was carried out with 60 Vbeta primers and 13 Jbeta primers. This table comes from immunoSEQ multiplex PCR, and its TCRdb copy is limited to in-frame clones, with some not included. The sample consists of around 100,000 clones, approximately 73% of them appearing once. The source material was PBMCs. The receptors shown here come from a woman in her fifties or sixties in good health and CMV-seropositive.

V usage is TRBV5-6 and J usage is TRBJ2-7; 13 bases align to TRBD2. Germline values: CDR1 SGHDT, CDR2 YYEEEE. Losses at the gene ends were 5 bases for V and 3 bases for J; bases not matched to a gene: 5. This CDR3 region has 15 residues. The DNA for the CDR3 is TGTGCCAGCAGGCCGACTAGCGGGGGGATCTACGAGCAGTACTTC. This gives the protein CASRPTSGGIYEQYF.

CDR3 loop: CASSESVMVGGPVQSDTQYF. The CDR3 DNA follows: TGTGCCAGCAGTGAATCGGTAATGGTGGGAGGGCCCGTCCAATCAGATACGCAGTATTTT. The rearrangement uses TRBV2 and TRBJ2-3; 7 bases map to TRBD2. CDR3 size: 20 residues. V shed 2 bases, J shed 4 bases, and the junction held 21 bases outside the gene matches. The germline CDR1 and CDR2 sequences are SNHLY and FYNNEI.

Here the CDR3 reads CAGWTGETGANVLTF. CDR3 DNA sequence: TGTGCCGGGTGGACAGGTGAGACTGGGGCCAACGTCCTGACTTTC. V and J are TRBV30 and TRBJ2-6; the match to TRBD1 covers 7 bases. The CDR3 consists of 15 residues. Looked up from germline, CDR1 is GTSNPN and CDR2 is SVGIG (reference sequence). Trimming took 8 bases from V and 2 from J; bases not matched to a gene: 9.

This clone came up a few times. This chain connects TRBV21-1 to TRBJ1-2; whether TRBD1, the table's D call, matches the DNA was not checked. TRBV21-1 is a pseudogene. The CDR3 extends over 17 amino acids. The CDR3 DNA sequence: TGTGCCAGCAGCCCTCCGGGACAGGGGAAATCTAACTATGGCTACACCTTC. Translating it yields CASSPPGQGKSNYGYTF.

CDR3 DNA sequence: TGCGCCAGCAGCACCCGACTAGCCTACAATGAGCAGTTCTTC. It translates to CASSTRLAYNEQFF. V gene TRBV5-1 combines with J gene TRBJ2-1; D may be TRBD2 (6 bases). CDR1 SGHRS and CDR2 YFSETQ come from the germline V gene. V lost 4 bases and J lost 2, with 10 bases in between. The CDR3 is 14 amino acids.

The chain recombines TRBV6-1 with TRBJ1-2; 8 nucleotides match TRBD1. There are 11 residues in the CDR3. Trimming removed 9 bases from V and 8 bases from J; junction bases left unmatched: 5. Germline-derived CDR1 and CDR2 are MNHNS and SASEGT. The CDR3 DNA is TGTGCCAGTCAGGGGGCTCGAGGCTACACCTTC. As protein: CASQGARGYTF.

The rearrangement uses TRBV5-1 and TRBJ2-5, with 15 positions matching TRBD2. CDR1 SGHRS and CDR2 YFSETQ come from the germline V gene. Germline trimming cut 2 bases from V and 5 bases from J; bases unmatched to any gene: 1. This CDR3 has 15 residues. The CDR3 loop reads CASSFGLAGGETQYF. CDR3 in DNA: TGCGCCAGCAGCTTTGGACTAGCGGGAGGGGAGACCCAGTACTTC.

This clone was counted once. The chain has TRBV5-1 and TRBJ2-7; TRBD2 matches 10 bases. The CDR3 runs 14 residues. CDR1 and CDR2 (germline): SGHRS, YFSETQ. V lost 3 bases, J lost 3 bases, and 3 bases stayed unmatched. The CDR3 DNA sequence: TGCGCCAGCAGCTGGGCTAGCGGGAGCTACGAGCAGTACTTC. Residues: CASSWASGSYEQYF.

The chain links TRBV19 to TRBJ1-2, with 11 bases matching TRBD1. The CDR3 length is 14 residues. V lost 6 bases to trimming and J lost 6 bases; unmatched junction nucleotides: 6. CDR1 LNHDA and CDR2 SQIVND come from the germline V gene (reference sequence). DNA for the CDR3: TGTGCCAGTAGGGACAGGGGGCGGACAGATGGCTACACCTTC. Translating it yields CASRDRGRTDGYTF.

This chain joins TRBV12-5 and TRBJ1-4, with D tentatively TRBD1 (6 bases). Germline V gene data show CDR1 as LGHNT and CDR2 as FRNRAP. The CDR3 is 15 amino acids. Trimming cost V 1 base and J 8 bases, with 14 bases left between them. CDR3 DNA sequence: TGTGCTAGTGGTTTGGGAGGGGGAGTAAGCGAAAAACTGTTTTTT. Its protein product is CASGLGGGVSEKLFF.

CDR3: CASIPGGAERYGYTF. In DNA form, the CDR3 reads TGTGCCAGCATCCCGGGCGGGGCAGAACGATATGGCTACACCTTC. The chain joins TRBV6-1 to TRBJ1-2; the D gene is possibly TRBD1 (5 bases). The germline gives CDR1 MNHNS, CDR2 SASEGT. V was shortened by 7 bases and J by 5 bases, with 20 bases between the two germline ends. The CDR3 length is 15 residues.

The gene calls are TRBV29-1 and TRBJ1-2, with D perhaps matching TRBD1 (5 bases). Germline values: CDR1 SQVTM, CDR2 ANQGSEA. V was trimmed by 7 bases and J by 1 base, leaving 10 bases between them. This CDR3 is built from 12 residues. The chain's CDR3 is CSAQGSNYGYTF. For the CDR3, the DNA is TGCAGCGCCCAGGGTAGTAACTATGGCTACACCTTC.

The rearrangement joins TRBV13 to TRBJ2-7, with D possibly being TRBD2 (6 bases). Germline V gene sequence: CDR1 PRHDT, CDR2 FYEKMQ (reference sequence). V was pared by 2 bases and J by 2 bases, with 16 bases between. The CDR3 runs to 16 residues. This CDR3 reads CASSLSHGTLPYEQYF. DNA of the CDR3: TGTGCCAGCAGCTTATCTCACGGGACTCTTCCCTACGAGCAGTACTTC.

The V and J genes are TRBV5-1 and TRBJ2-2, with TRBD2 identical over 10 bases. Germline CDR1 and CDR2: SGHRS and YFSETQ. CDR3 length: 15 residues. V lost 3 bases to trimming and J lost 3 bases; unmatched junction nucleotides: 2. In DNA, the CDR3 is TGCGCCAGCAGCTCTACTAGCGGGGACACCGGGGAGCTGTTTTTT. This encodes CASSSTSGDTGELFF.

V gene TRBV4-1 combines with J gene TRBJ2-7; 7 bases are a match to TRBD2. V dropped 5 bases and J dropped 2; count of bases not matched to a gene: 6. The V gene's germline CDR1 is MGHRA and CDR2 YSYEKL. The CDR3 consists of 14 residues. The CDR3 region is CASSAPGTTYEQYF. Here the CDR3 DNA reads TGCGCCAGCAGCGCCCCCGGGACTACCTACGAGCAGTACTTC.

The V and J genes are TRBV7-2 and TRBJ1-5, with D possibly matching TRBD1 (5 bases). The germline V gene has CDR1 SGHTA and CDR2 FQGNSA. CDR3 length: 14 residues. V lost 3 bases and J 3 bases, leaving 9 bases between the germline ends. The CDR3 DNA is TGTGCCAGCAGCTTCCGACAGAACAATCAGCCCCAGCATTTT. This gives the protein CASSFRQNNQPQHF.

The chain recombines TRBV27 with TRBJ2-2; 9 bases line up with TRBD2. In germline, CDR1 is MNHEY, CDR2 SMNVEV (reference sequence). V lost 9 bases, J lost 1 base, and 6 bases stayed unmatched. The length of the CDR3 is 15 residues. The CDR3 protein is CASGAGGRNTGELFF. The CDR3 coding sequence is TGTGCCAGTGGAGCGGGGGGCAGGAACACCGGGGAGCTGTTTTTT.